A selection of T cell receptor beta chains follows, all from one sample in a study of read filtering for tumor transcriptome and immune sequencing. From the reads, TCRdb called clonotypes with MiXCR, one entry per CDR3 protein. Here the sample spans approximately 38,000 distinct CDR3 sequences, roughly 13% being singletons. The sequenced material came from a population of CD138-negative cells sorted from bone marrow. The origin of the receptors is a donor aged 40 or over with multiple myeloma. The CDR3 runs from the conserved cysteine through the conserved F or W. D genes are given only for firm matches. Some rows have no size entry. The others give once, few or many, or a class for an expanded clone.

v_call	j_call	clone_size	d_call	cdr3_aa	cdr3_nt
TRBV5-1	TRBJ2-3	many	-	CASSLADSTDTQYF	TGCGCCAGCAGCTTGGCGGATAGCACAGATACGCAGTATTTT
TRBV27	TRBJ2-3	many	-	CASRPLKGAGTDTQYF	TGTGCCAGCCGCCCCTTAAAGGGAGCAGGTACAGATACGCAGTATTTT
TRBV10-3	TRBJ1-1	many	-	CAIMGENTEAFF	TGTGCCATCATGGGAGAGAACACTGAAGCTTTCTTT
TRBV29-1	TRBJ2-1	many	TRBD1	CSVEDRLGQGAGQFF	TGCAGCGTTGAAGATAGGCTGGGACAGGGCGCCGGGCAGTTCTTC
TRBV6-2/TRBV6-3	TRBJ2-2	many	-	CASSSRRSNTGELFF	TGTGCCAGCAGTTCCCGGCGGTCGAACACCGGGGAGCTGTTTTTT
TRBV10-3	TRBJ2-1	-	-	CAISARYEQFF	TGTGCCATCAGTGCCAGGTATGAGCAGTTCTTC
TRBV3-1	TRBJ2-1	many	-	CASSQAGASYNEQFF	TGTGCCAGCAGCCAAGCAGGGGCTAGCTACAATGAGCAGTTCTTC
TRBV27	TRBJ2-1	many	TRBD1	CASSTGTGGSNEQFF	TGTGCCAGCAGTACCGGGACAGGGGGATCCAATGAGCAGTTCTTC
TRBV7-9	TRBJ2-7	medium-sized	TRBD2	CASSLIPGGPRAYEQYF	TGTGCCAGCAGCTTAATTCCGGGAGGGCCACGAGCCTACGAGCAGTACTTC
TRBV20-1	TRBJ2-1	many	-	CSARPSAWSSYNEQFF	TGCAGTGCTAGGCCTAGCGCCTGGAGCTCCTACAATGAGCAGTTCTTC